The present T cell receptor beta chain was sequenced within a study of CD8+ T cells in alopecia areata. Sorting separated CD4+ and CD8+ T cells out of PBMCs. In regard to this clone: Its antigen remains unidentified.

CDR3 length equals 15 residues. CDR1 MNHNS and CDR2 SASEGT come from the germline V gene. Trimming took 4 bases from V and 6 from J; bases not matched to a gene: 11. Study-wide points: For lesional scalp, especially alopecia totalis/universalis, clonality was higher than in normal scalp. Against the mouse data, patients shared TCRs less clearly, possibly for HLA reasons.

In each case, RNA was isolated and then reverse transcribed into cDNA as the sequencing template. The data were produced by immunoSEQ multiplex PCR, yet TCRdb's version contains in-frame clones alone and is incomplete. The table shows 200,000 to 250,000 clones, with 56% occurring only once. The source of this sequence is a human donor in good health. Sequencing was carried out using CD8+ T cells sorted from blood. The rearrangement joins TRBV6-1 to TRBJ1-2; 7 bases align to TRBD1. The CDR3 bases are TGTGCCAGCAGTGTCCTCGGGGGACAGAGCGATGGCTACACCTTC. Its translation: CASSVLGGQSDGYTF.